The clone carrying this T cell receptor (beta chain) was detected a few times. This sample was taken from a study of blood T cell repertoires in COVID-19. The data were produced by immunoSEQ multiplex PCR, yet TCRdb's version contains in-frame clones alone and is incomplete. The sample contains around 330,000 clones, 90% of which appear only once. Categorization into cohorts depended on clinical history that participants reported. Unmatched junction bases numbered 9, after V lost 4 bases and J lost 3 bases. This CDR3 comprises 16 residues. The germline CDR1 and CDR2 sequences are SGHRS and YFSETQ. The specimen was PBMCs or T cells enriched from blood (not recorded which). This clonotype was sampled from a man aged 55 to 70 who had recovered from COVID-19. The V call is TRBV5-1, the J call TRBJ2-1; TRBD1 aligns across 8 bases. DNA for the CDR3: TGCGCCAGCAGCCCCCATGGGACAGGAGACTACAATGAGCAGTTCTTC. Translation gives CASSPHGTGDYNEQFF.